The 3 T cell receptor beta chains below all came from one sample that was sequenced in a study of CD8+ T cells in alopecia areata (dated by TCRdb to the late 2010s). Pooled mouse cutaneous lymph node cells were stained for CD4, CD8alpha, NKG2D, NKG2ACE and other markers and were then sorted on a BD Influx. Library method: the immunoSEQ multiplex PCR assay. RNA was extracted from all samples and reverse transcribed into cDNA, which served as template for TCR sequencing. What TCRdb holds here is the immuneACCESS table cut down to in-frame rearrangements. Part of the clones is not present; checked against another copy, under half of the missing clones reflect an unresolved V gene, and the others are unexplained. In this sample, over 250,000 clones appear, none counted once only. Jointly, the top ten make up approximately 1.2% of the sample. Specimen: CD4+ T cells sorted from a lymph node. The receptor source for this set is a C3H/HeJ mouse with alopecia areata. This strain is characterized by the MHC haplotype H2-k.

On this clone itself: Mouse gene names and germline throughout. The read terminates 4 residues before the CDR3 end, so the remaining end is supplied by the germline J gene. This chain joins TRBV1 and TRBJ2-4; D ambiguous. The CDR3 has 13 residues. Germline V gives CDR1 NSQYPW, CDR2 LRSPGD (reference sequence). Trimming took 7 bases from V and 0 from J, leaving 8 bases between them. CDR3 bases read: TGCACCTGCACGCAGAATAGTCAAAAC. Amino acids: CTCTQNSQN. The complete CDR3 reads CTCTQNSQNTLYF.

This clone was counted only a few times. Gene names and germline match the mouse. The read terminates 4 residues ahead of where the CDR3 ends, so the germline J gene completes it. The identical CDR3 is also encoded by other nucleotide sequences in the sample. The chain links TRBV1 to TRBJ2-1; D is perhaps TRBD2 (6 bases). The CDR3 runs to 16 residues. V was shortened by 0 bases and J by 0 bases, with 9 bases between the two germline ends. The V gene's germline CDR1 is NSQYPW and CDR2 LRSPGD (reference sequence). The DNA read from the CDR3 is TGCACCTGCAGTGCAGATCTGGGGTCTAACTATGCT. It translates to CTCSADLGSNYA. The whole CDR3 sequence reads CTCSADLGSNYAEQFF.

Turning to this clone: Mouse names are used for the genes. The missing CDR3 end, 3 residues past where the read stops, is filled in from the germline J gene. The chain links TRBV31 to TRBJ1-6, with 8 bases aligning to TRBD1. TRBJ1-6 qualifies as an ORF whose function is uncertain. Per the germline V gene, CDR1 is GKSSPN and CDR2 is SITVG. V trimming: 3 bases; J trimming: 2 bases; junction bases outside the gene matches: 3. CDR3 length: 15 amino acids. CDR3: CAWRGDRTYNSPLYF. The part of the CDR3 DNA that was read is TGTGCCTGGAGGGGGGACAGGACCTATAATTCGCCC.